The sequence of this TCR beta chain was determined in a study of blood T cells in healthy people across ages. Regarding the study as a whole: Donor CMV status was unknown, possibly confounding expanded clonotype changes.

The CDR3 has 17 residues. Germline CDR1 and CDR2: SEHNR and FQNEAQ (reference sequence). V was clipped by 6 bases and J by 2 bases, with 23 bases between them. Next came a second PCR, run for about 7 to 12 cycles, which used a sample-barcoded 5' primer along with a J-beta primer mix. TCRdb analysed the 5' RACE reads with MiXCR anew, one entry per CDR3 protein. The sample consists of some 940,000 distinct CDR3 sequences, roughly 28% of them appearing once. Turning to this clonotype: The antigen is not known.

The sample also formed part of further work on T cells of mothers and their children.

Sequencing was carried out using blood. This TCR came from a woman aged 40 to 50 in good health. The V gene is TRBV7-9, the J gene TRBJ2-7; possibly TRBD1 for D (5 bases). In DNA form, the CDR3 reads TGTGCCAGCAGTCGAACGCCCCAGGGATCCATGGCCTACGAGCAGTACTTC. Its translation is CASSRTPQGSMAYEQYF.